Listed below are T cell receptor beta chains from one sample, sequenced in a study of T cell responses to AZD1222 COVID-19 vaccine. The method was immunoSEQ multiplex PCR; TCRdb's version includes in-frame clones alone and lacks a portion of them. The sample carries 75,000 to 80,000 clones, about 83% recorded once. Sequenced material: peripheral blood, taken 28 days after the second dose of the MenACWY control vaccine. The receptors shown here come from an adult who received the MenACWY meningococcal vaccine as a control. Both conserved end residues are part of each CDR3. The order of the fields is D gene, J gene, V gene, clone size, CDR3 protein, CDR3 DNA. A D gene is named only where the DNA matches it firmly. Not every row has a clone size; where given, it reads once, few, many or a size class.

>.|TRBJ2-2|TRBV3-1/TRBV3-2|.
CASSQWGGAPNTGELFF
TGTGCCAGCAGCCAATGGGGGGGGGCACCGAACACCGGGGAGCTGTTTTTT
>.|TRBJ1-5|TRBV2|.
CASTERGGQPQHF
TGTGCCAGCACCGAGAGGGGTGGACAGCCCCAGCATTTT
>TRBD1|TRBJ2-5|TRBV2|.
CASSAGGFFETQYF
TGTGCCAGCAGTGCAGGGGGCTTTTTTGAGACCCAGTACTTC
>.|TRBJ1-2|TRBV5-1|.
CASSFGGVEGYTF
TGCGCCAGCAGCTTCGGGGGCGTTGAGGGCTACACCTTC
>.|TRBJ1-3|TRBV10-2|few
CASSVDTSGNTIYF
TGCGCCAGCAGCGTCGACACCTCTGGAAACACCATATATTTT
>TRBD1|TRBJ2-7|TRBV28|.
CASSPGTVGEQYF
TGTGCCAGCAGTCCCGGGACAGTGGGCGAGCAGTACTTC
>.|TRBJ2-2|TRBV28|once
CASTEGTVNTGELFF
TGTGCCAGCACCGAAGGGACCGTGAACACCGGGGAGCTGTTTTTT
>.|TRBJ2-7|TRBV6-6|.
CASSPLGYEQYF
TGTGCCAGCAGTCCCCTTGGGTACGAGCAGTACTTC
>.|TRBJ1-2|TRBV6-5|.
CASSSRTLNYGYTF
TGTGCCAGCAGCTCCAGGACCCTGAACTATGGCTACACCTTC
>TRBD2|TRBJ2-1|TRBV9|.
CASSAIGTSGEQFF
TGTGCCAGCAGCGCGATAGGGACTAGCGGAGAGCAGTTCTTC
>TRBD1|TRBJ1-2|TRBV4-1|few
CASSEGGGHYGYTF
TGCGCCAGCAGCGAAGGGGGCGGCCACTATGGCTACACCTTC
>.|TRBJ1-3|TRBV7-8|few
CASSLDLVANPGNTIYF
TGTGCCAGCAGCTTAGATTTGGTTGCCAATCCGGGAAACACCATATATTTT
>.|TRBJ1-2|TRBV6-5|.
CASSPGTANYGYTF
TGTGCCAGCAGTCCGGGTACAGCTAACTATGGCTACACCTTC
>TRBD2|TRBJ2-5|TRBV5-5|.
CASSRFEAGAFSMETQYF
TGTGCCAGCAGCCGCTTTGAAGCGGGGGCCTTCTCAATGGAGACCCAGTACTTC
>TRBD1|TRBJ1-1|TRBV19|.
CASSIKGQVIEAFF
TGTGCCAGTAGTATCAAGGGACAGGTGATTGAAGCTTTCTTT
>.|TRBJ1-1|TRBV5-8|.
CASSWTDVNTEAFF
TGTGCCAGCAGCTGGACCGACGTGAACACTGAAGCTTTCTTT
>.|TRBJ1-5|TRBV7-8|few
CASSRGYRTRGGSNQPQHF
TGTGCCAGCAGTCGAGGGTACCGGACTCGGGGAGGGAGCAATCAGCCCCAGCATTTT
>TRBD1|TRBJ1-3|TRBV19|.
CASSLRGRNTIYF
TGTGCCAGTAGTTTGAGGGGGCGAAACACCATATATTTT
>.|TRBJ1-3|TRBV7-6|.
CASSLTDSGNTIYF
TGTGCCAGCAGCCTTACAGACTCTGGAAACACCATATATTTT
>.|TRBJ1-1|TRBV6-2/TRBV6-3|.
CASSYYVSTEAFF
TGTGCCAGCAGTTACTATGTAAGCACTGAAGCTTTCTTT
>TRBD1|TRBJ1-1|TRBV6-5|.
CASNRQGAKAFF
TGTGCCAGCAATAGACAGGGGGCGAAAGCTTTCTTT
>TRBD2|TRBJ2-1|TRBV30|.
CAWSEGLADNEQFF
TGTGCCTGGAGTGAAGGACTAGCGGACAATGAGCAGTTCTTC
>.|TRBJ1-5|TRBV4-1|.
CASSQTVLRGNQPQHF
TGCGCCAGCAGCCAAACAGTCCTTAGGGGCAATCAGCCCCAGCATTTT
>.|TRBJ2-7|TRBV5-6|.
CASSLGGISYEQYF
TGTGCCAGCAGCTTGGGAGGGATCTCCTACGAGCAGTACTTC
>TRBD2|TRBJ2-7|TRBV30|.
CAWSVSGGRQYF
TGTGCCTGGAGTGTAAGCGGGGGAAGGCAGTACTTC
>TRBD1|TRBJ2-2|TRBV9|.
CASSSRDRDFSDTGELFF
TGTGCCAGCAGCTCCCGGGACAGGGATTTCTCAGACACCGGGGAGCTGTTTTTT
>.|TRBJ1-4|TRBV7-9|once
CASSLIGAIDEKLFF
TGTGCCAGCAGCTTAATTGGGGCGATTGATGAAAAACTGTTTTTT
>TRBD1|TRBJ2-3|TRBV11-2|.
CASSAQGFQDTQYF
TGTGCCAGCAGCGCACAGGGGTTCCAGGATACGCAGTATTTT
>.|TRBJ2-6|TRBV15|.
CATSRAAGSSSGANVLTF
TGTGCCACCAGCAGAGCGGCAGGGTCAAGCTCTGGGGCCAACGTCCTGACTTTC
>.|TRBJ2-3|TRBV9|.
CASSVARGAAPDTQYF
TGTGCCAGCAGCGTAGCTCGGGGGGCCGCCCCAGATACGCAGTATTTT
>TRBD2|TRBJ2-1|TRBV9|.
CASSADPRGSNNEQFF
TGTGCCAGCAGCGCAGACCCCCGCGGGAGTAACAATGAGCAGTTCTTC
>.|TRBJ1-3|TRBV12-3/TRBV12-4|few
CASSFGNTIYF
TGTGCCAGCAGTTTTGGAAACACCATATATTTT
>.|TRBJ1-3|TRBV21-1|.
CASSKDDGEFSGNTIYF
TGTGCCAGCAGCAAAGATGACGGGGAGTTTTCTGGAAACACCATATATTTT
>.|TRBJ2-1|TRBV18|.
CASSPKTPSSYNEQFF
TGTGCCAGCTCACCAAAGACGCCTAGCTCCTACAATGAGCAGTTCTTC
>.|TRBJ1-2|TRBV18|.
CASSLAADNRYYGYTF
TGTGCCAGCTCACTCGCGGCGGACAATCGGTACTATGGCTACACCTTC
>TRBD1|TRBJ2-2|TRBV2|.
CASSEGVTGGGKGATGELFF
TGTGCCAGCAGTGAAGGCGTGACAGGGGGTGGAAAAGGTGCTACCGGGGAGCTGTTTTTT
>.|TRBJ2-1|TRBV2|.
CASSERFGSYNEQFF
TGTGCCAGCAGTGAGAGGTTTGGCTCCTACAATGAGCAGTTCTTC
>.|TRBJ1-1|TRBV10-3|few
CAISELGQQNTEAFF
TGTGCCATCAGTGAGTTGGGGCAGCAGAACACTGAAGCTTTCTTT
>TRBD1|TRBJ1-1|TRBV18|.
CASSPTGGISEAFF
TGTGCCAGCTCCCCAACAGGGGGAATTTCGGAAGCTTTCTTT
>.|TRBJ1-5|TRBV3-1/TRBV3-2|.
CASSQDEGDQERPQHF
TGTGCCAGCAGCCAAGATGAAGGGGACCAAGAACGGCCCCAGCATTTT
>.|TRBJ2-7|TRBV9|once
CASSVAAGSYEQYF
TGTGCCAGCAGCGTAGCCGCCGGATCCTACGAGCAGTACTTC
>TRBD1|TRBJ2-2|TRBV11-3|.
CASSYGGQGNTGELFF
TGTGCCAGCAGCTATGGGGGACAGGGTAACACCGGGGAGCTGTTTTTT
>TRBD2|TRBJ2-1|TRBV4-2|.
CASSQAASGPTYNEQFF
TGTGCCAGCAGCCAAGCGGCTAGCGGCCCAACCTACAATGAGCAGTTCTTC
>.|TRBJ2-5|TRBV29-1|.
CSVPAGRETQYF
TGCAGCGTTCCTGCAGGGCGAGAGACCCAGTACTTC
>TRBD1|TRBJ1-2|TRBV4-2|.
CASSPGQGDGYTF
TGTGCCAGCAGCCCCGGGCAGGGGGACGGCTACACCTTC
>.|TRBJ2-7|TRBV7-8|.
CASSPRQEGSEQYF
TGTGCCAGCAGCCCTCGACAGGAGGGGAGCGAGCAGTACTTC
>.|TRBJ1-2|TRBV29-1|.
CSALGVYGYTF
TGCAGCGCCTTAGGAGTCTATGGCTACACCTTC
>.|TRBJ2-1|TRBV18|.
CASTREVGRDEQFF
TGTGCCAGCACCAGGGAAGTGGGTCGGGATGAGCAGTTCTTC
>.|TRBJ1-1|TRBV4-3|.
CASSLFFNTEAFF
TGCGCCAGCAGCCTTTTTTTCAACACTGAAGCTTTCTTT
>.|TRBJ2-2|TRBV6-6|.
CASSRWFGLNTGELFF
TGTGCCAGCAGTCGATGGTTCGGGTTAAACACCGGGGAGCTGTTTTTT